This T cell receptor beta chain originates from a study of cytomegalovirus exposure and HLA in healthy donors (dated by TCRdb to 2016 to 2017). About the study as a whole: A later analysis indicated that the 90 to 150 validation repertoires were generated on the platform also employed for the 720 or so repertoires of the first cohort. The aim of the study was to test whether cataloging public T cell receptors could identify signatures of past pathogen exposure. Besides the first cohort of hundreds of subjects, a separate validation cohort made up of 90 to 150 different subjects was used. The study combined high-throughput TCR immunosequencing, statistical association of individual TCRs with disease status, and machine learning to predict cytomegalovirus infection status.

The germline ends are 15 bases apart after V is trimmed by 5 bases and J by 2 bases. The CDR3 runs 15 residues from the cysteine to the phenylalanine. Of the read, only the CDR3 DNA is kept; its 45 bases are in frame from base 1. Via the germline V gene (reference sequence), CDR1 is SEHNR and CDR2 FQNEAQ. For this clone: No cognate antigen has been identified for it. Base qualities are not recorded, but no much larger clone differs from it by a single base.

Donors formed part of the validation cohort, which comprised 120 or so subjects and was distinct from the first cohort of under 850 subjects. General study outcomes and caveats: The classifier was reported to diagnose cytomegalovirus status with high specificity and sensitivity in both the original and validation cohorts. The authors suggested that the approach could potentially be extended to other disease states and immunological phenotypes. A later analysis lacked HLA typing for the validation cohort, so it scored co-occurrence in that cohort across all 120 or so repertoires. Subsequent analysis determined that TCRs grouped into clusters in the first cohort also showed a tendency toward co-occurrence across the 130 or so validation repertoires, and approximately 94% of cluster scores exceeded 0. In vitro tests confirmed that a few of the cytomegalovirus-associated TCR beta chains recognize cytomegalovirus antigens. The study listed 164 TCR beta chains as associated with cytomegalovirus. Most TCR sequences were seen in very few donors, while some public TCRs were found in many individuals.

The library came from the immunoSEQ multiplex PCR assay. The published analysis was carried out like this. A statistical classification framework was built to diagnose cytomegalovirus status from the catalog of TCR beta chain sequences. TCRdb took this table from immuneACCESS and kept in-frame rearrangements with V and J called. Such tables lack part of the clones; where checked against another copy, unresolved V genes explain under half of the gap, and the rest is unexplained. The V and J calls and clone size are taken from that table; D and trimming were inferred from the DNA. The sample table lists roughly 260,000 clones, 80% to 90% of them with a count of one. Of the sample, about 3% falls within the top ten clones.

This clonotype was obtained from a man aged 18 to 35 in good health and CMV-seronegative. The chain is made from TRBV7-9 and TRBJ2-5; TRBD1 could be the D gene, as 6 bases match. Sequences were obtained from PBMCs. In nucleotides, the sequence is TGTGCCAGCAGCCTTCTTGGGGGCCTTCAAGAGACCCAGTACTTC. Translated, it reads CASSLLGGLQETQYF.